A selection of T cell receptor beta chains follows, all from one sample in a study of shared clonotypes between healthy human individuals. The table came from immunoSEQ multiplex PCR; TCRdb's copy has only in-frame clones and leaves some out. The repertoire consists of around 500,000 clones, with around 80% occurring once and the leading ten covering around 11%. What was sequenced was PBMCs. The receptors stem from a woman aged 40 to 50 in good health. Some clones in this sample may be carry-over from other donors' samples. Both conserved end residues are part of each CDR3. D genes are given only for firm matches. A row's size may be missing; if present it is once, few, many or a size class.

V	J	D	size	CDR3	DNA
TRBV11-2	TRBJ1-4	-	once	CASSLGASATNEKLFF	TGTGCCAGCAGCTTAGGGGCTTCGGCAACTAATGAAAAACTGTTTTTT
TRBV7-2	TRBJ2-7	TRBD1	-	CASSLVRTGGSYEQYF	TGTGCCAGCAGCTTAGTTCGGACAGGGGGCTCCTACGAGCAGTACTTC
TRBV15	TRBJ1-1	-	-	CATSRAGGTVNTEAFF	TGTGCCACCAGCAGAGCGGGGGGGACTGTGAACACTGAAGCTTTCTTT
TRBV5-1	TRBJ2-3	-	-	CASSFRDSLTDTQYF	TGCGCCAGCAGCTTCCGAGACAGCCTCACAGATACGCAGTATTTT
TRBV7-2	TRBJ2-7	TRBD2	once	CASSPRASGTYEQYF	TGTGCCAGCAGCCCCCGGGCTAGCGGTACCTACGAGCAGTACTTC
TRBV28	TRBJ2-5	TRBD2	-	CASRILAGGRRGQETQYF	TGTGCCAGCAGAATACTAGCGGGAGGGCGGCGGGGCCAAGAGACCCAGTACTTC
TRBV7-8	TRBJ2-2	-	-	CASSRSGTGELFF	TGTGCCAGCAGCCGTAGCGGCACCGGGGAGCTGTTTTTT
TRBV28	TRBJ1-5	-	-	CASSLMQGPNQPQHF	TGTGCCAGCAGTTTAATGCAGGGCCCCAATCAGCCCCAGCATTTT
TRBV2	TRBJ2-5	TRBD1	-	CASRIQGAPETQYF	TGTGCCAGCAGGATACAGGGGGCGCCGGAGACCCAGTACTTC
TRBV27	TRBJ2-7	-	-	CASSPGGMRVEQYF	TGTGCCAGCAGTCCAGGGGGGATGCGTGTCGAGCAGTACTTC
TRBV7-2	TRBJ2-7	TRBD1	-	CASSLAAGTGGDEQYF	TGTGCCAGCAGCTTAGCGGCCGGGACAGGGGGCGACGAGCAGTACTTC
TRBV10-1	TRBJ1-4	-	-	CASSEAGERRTKLFF	TGCGCCAGCAGTGAAGCAGGGGAAAGGCGGACAAAACTGTTTTTT
TRBV2	TRBJ2-6	TRBD1	-	CASRPGTGVFGANVLTF	TGTGCCAGCAGGCCCGGGACAGGGGTCTTTGGGGCCAACGTCCTGACTTTC
TRBV5-1	TRBJ2-1	-	-	CASSADPHNEQFF	TGCGCCAGCAGCGCCGACCCGCACAATGAGCAGTTCTTC
TRBV7-9	TRBJ1-1	TRBD1	-	CASSLGGQENTEAFF	TGTGCCAGCAGCTTAGGGGGACAGGAGAACACTGAAGCTTTCTTT
TRBV4-2	TRBJ1-4	TRBD1	many	CASSRLTGVSFGEKLFF	TGTGCCAGCAGCCGCCTGACAGGGGTCAGTTTTGGTGAAAAACTGTTTTTT
TRBV29-1	TRBJ2-7	-	-	CSVGGTQSTGEQYF	TGCAGCGTTGGTGGGACGCAATCCACGGGGGAGCAGTACTTC
TRBV27	TRBJ1-2	TRBD1	-	CASSRGGRNYGYTF	TGTGCCAGCAGTCGAGGGGGCCGAAACTATGGCTACACCTTC
TRBV7-9	TRBJ2-7	-	-	CASSLGVGVVRGYEQYF	TGTGCCAGCAGCTTAGGTGTGGGCGTAGTTAGGGGCTACGAGCAGTACTTC
TRBV6-1	TRBJ1-5	-	-	CASSRGNLDQPQHF	TGTGCCAGCAGTAGAGGGAATCTGGATCAGCCCCAGCATTTT
TRBV4-1	TRBJ1-1	-	few	CASSPFGSMNTEAFF	TGCGCCAGCAGCCCCTTCGGCTCAATGAACACTGAAGCTTTCTTT
TRBV5-4	TRBJ2-5	-	-	CASSLLGDWETQYF	TGTGCCAGCAGCTTGCTTGGGGATTGGGAGACCCAGTACTTC
TRBV30	TRBJ2-1	-	-	CAWSGGTGNYNEQFF	TGTGCCTGGAGTGGGGGAACAGGGAACTACAATGAGCAGTTCTTC
TRBV19	TRBJ1-5	-	-	CASRTTGNSNQPQHF	TGTGCCAGTAGGACCACAGGGAATAGCAATCAGCCCCAGCATTTT
TRBV28	TRBJ2-7	TRBD2	once	CASEVGLAGYEQYF	TGTGCCAGCGAAGTGGGACTAGCGGGTTACGAGCAGTACTTC
TRBV4-3	TRBJ2-7	-	-	CASSQDGDEQYF	TGCGCCAGCAGCCAAGATGGAGACGAGCAGTACTTC
TRBV29-1	TRBJ2-7	-	once	CSVLMASNDEQYF	TGCAGCGTTTTAATGGCGAGCAACGACGAGCAGTACTTC
TRBV11-2	TRBJ2-1	-	-	CASSPTHNEQFF	TGTGCCAGCAGCCCCACCCACAATGAGCAGTTCTTC
TRBV7-3	TRBJ2-2	-	few	CASSQSRGPNTGELFF	TGTGCCAGCAGCCAGAGTCGGGGGCCGAACACCGGGGAGCTGTTTTTT
TRBV11-3	TRBJ2-1	-	-	CASSPARGANEQFF	TGTGCCAGCAGCCCCGCGCGTGGGGCTAATGAGCAGTTCTTC
TRBV11-2	TRBJ2-1	TRBD2	-	CASSRTSGRPEQFF	TGTGCCAGCAGCCGCACTAGCGGTCGCCCGGAGCAGTTCTTC
TRBV6-4	TRBJ2-1	-	-	CASSESGVAAVSEQFF	TGTGCCAGCAGTGAGTCTGGAGTAGCAGCAGTCTCTGAGCAGTTCTTC
TRBV2	TRBJ2-1	-	-	CASTRGGSNEQFF	TGTGCCAGCACCCGCGGAGGGTCCAATGAGCAGTTCTTC
TRBV19	TRBJ2-7	TRBD2	-	CASSLGTSGRANEEQYF	TGTGCCAGTAGTCTCGGGACTAGCGGGAGGGCCAACGAGGAGCAGTACTTC
TRBV7-2	TRBJ2-1	-	once	CASSSGGRSYNEQFF	TGTGCCAGCAGCTCTGGGGGGCGATCCTACAATGAGCAGTTCTTC
TRBV18	TRBJ1-1	TRBD1	-	CASSPGTGPGEAFF	TGTGCCAGCTCACCCGGGACAGGGCCGGGAGAAGCTTTCTTT
TRBV15	TRBJ2-3	-	-	CATSRATLNTQYF	TGTGCCACCAGCAGAGCCACTTTAAATACGCAGTATTTT